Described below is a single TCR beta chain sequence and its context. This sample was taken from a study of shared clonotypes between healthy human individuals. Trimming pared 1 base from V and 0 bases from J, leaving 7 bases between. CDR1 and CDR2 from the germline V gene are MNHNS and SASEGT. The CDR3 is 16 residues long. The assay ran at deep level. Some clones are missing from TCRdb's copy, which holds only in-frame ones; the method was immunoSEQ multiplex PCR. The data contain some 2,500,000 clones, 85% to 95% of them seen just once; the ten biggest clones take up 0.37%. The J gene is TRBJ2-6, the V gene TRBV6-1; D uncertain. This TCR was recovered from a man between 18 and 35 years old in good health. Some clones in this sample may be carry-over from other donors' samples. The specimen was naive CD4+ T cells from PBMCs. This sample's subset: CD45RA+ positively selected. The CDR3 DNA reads TGTGCCAGCAGTGAAGAGGACGTCTCTGGGGCCAACGTCCTGACTTTC. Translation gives CASSEEDVSGANVLTF.